The rows below give T cell receptor beta chains drawn from one sample of a study of T cell responses to AZD1222 COVID-19 vaccine. The assay was immunoSEQ multiplex PCR, and TCRdb's table has in-frame clones only and misses some. The table lists 95,000 to 150,000 clones, roughly 88% of them singletons. The material sequenced was peripheral blood, taken on day 0 of AZD1222 vaccination. These TCRs come from an adult in good health. Each CDR3 is given with its conserved first and last residue. D genes are given only for firm matches. For some rows the clone size is stated as once, few or many, or as a class when expanded; others skip it.

D,size,V,J,DNA,CDR3
TRBD2,-,TRBV5-1,TRBJ2-5,TGCGCCAGCAGCTTGGCGGGGGGGCAAGAGACCCAGTACTTC,CASSLAGGQETQYF
-,-,TRBV5-4,TRBJ2-7,TGTGCCAGCAGCTTGGACACTTACGAGCAGTACTTC,CASSLDTYEQYF
-,-,TRBV4-3,TRBJ2-2,TGCGCCAGCAGCTACGGGCCTAACACCGGGGAGCTGTTTTTT,CASSYGPNTGELFF
-,-,TRBV3-1/TRBV3-2,TRBJ1-5,TGTGCCAGCAGCCAAGCCCCAGGGAGTGCCAATCAGCCCCAGCATTTT,CASSQAPGSANQPQHF
-,-,TRBV7-2,TRBJ1-4,TGTGCCAGCAGCAAGCCCGGGAATGAAAAACTGTTTTTT,CASSKPGNEKLFF
-,-,TRBV7-2,TRBJ1-1,TGTGCCAGCAGCGAACCCCGACAGAGTGAAGCTTTCTTT,CASSEPRQSEAFF
-,-,TRBV12-3/TRBV12-4,TRBJ2-5,TGTGCCAGCACCCTGGGGGAGACCCAGTACTTC,CASTLGETQYF
-,once,TRBV28,TRBJ1-2,TGTGCCAGCAGCCTCACACGCTATGGCTACACCTTC,CASSLTRYGYTF
-,-,TRBV3-1/TRBV3-2,TRBJ2-2,TGTGCCAGCAGCCTCCCCGCGGGAACCGGGGAGCTGTTTTTT,CASSLPAGTGELFF
-,-,TRBV28,TRBJ1-6,TGTGCCAGCATCCCTGAGGGGTCCTATAATTCACCCCTCCACTTT,CASIPEGSYNSPLHF
TRBD1,-,TRBV27,TRBJ1-6,TGTGCCAGCACCCTCGGGCAGGGGGTTTGGTCACCCCTCCACTTT,CASTLGQGVWSPLHF
-,-,TRBV9,TRBJ2-3,TGTGCCAGCAGTAGAGGGGGGGGCACAGATACGCAGTATTTT,CASSRGGGTDTQYF
-,-,TRBV3-1/TRBV3-2,TRBJ1-3,TGTGCCAGCAGCCACCTGGGCTCTGGAAACACCATATATTTT,CASSHLGSGNTIYF
TRBD1,-,TRBV6-5,TRBJ2-7,TGTGCCAGCAGTTACTCGATGTCAGGGGGCTACGAGCAGTACTTC,CASSYSMSGGYEQYF
TRBD1,-,TRBV10-3,TRBJ1-3,TGTGCCATCAGACGCGACAGGGGCTCTGGAAACACCATATATTTT,CAIRRDRGSGNTIYF
-,once,TRBV4-3,TRBJ1-2,TGCGCCAGCAGCCAAGATCTGGGGCAGGATGGCTACACCTTC,CASSQDLGQDGYTF